The 28 T cell receptor beta chains listed next were all sequenced from one sample in a study of control samples from healthy donors and cancer patients. TCRdb's table, derived via immunoSEQ multiplex PCR, lists solely in-frame clones and lacks some. The sample lists approximately 90,000 clones; 70% to 90% were seen once. Specimen: blood. The source is a man aged 25-40 years in good health.

This clone has only a few counts. The chain employs TRBV11-1 and TRBJ1-3; 7 nucleotides agree with TRBD1. The CDR3 is 16 amino acids. CDR1 is SGHAT, CDR2 FQDESV, per germline (reference sequence). V gave up 3 bases and J gave up 0 bases; unmatched junction bases: 5. The CDR3 is CASSLEGASSGNTIYF. Here the CDR3 DNA reads TGTGCCAGCAGCTTGGAGGGGGCCAGCTCTGGAAACACCATATATTTT.

The chain is built from TRBV6-5 and TRBJ2-1; 11 nucleotides match TRBD2. The V segment lost 7 bases and the J segment 2 bases; nucleotides outside the gene matches: 4. The CDR3 spans 15 residues. The germline V gene has CDR1 MNHEY and CDR2 SVGAGI. The CDR3 bases are TGTGCCAGCATCCGACTAGCGGGGACCTACAATGAGCAGTTCTTC. It is translated as CASIRLAGTYNEQFF.

The chain combines TRBV6-5 with TRBJ2-1; possible D gene TRBD2, 6 bases. The ends were cut back, 8 bases at V and 7 bases at J, with 18 bases in the middle. The CDR3 runs 14 residues. From germline, CDR1 is MNHEY and CDR2 SVGAGI. CDR3 protein: CASGITSTRNEQFF. CDR3 coding DNA: TGTGCCAGCGGAATCACTAGCACTAGGAATGAGCAGTTCTTC.

This clone was detected once. CDR3 residues: CASSPISGGGSDTQYF. CDR3 bases: TGTGCCAGCAGCCCCATCAGCGGGGGGGGGTCAGATACGCAGTATTTT. The chain couples TRBV5-8 to TRBJ2-3, with TRBD2 matching over 10 bases. The germline V gene encodes CDR1 SGHTS and CDR2 YDEGEE. Trimming cost V 4 bases and J 4 bases; bases outside gene matches: 9. The CDR3 has 16 amino acids.

The J gene is TRBJ1-2, the V gene TRBV6-2 or TRBV6-3, with D tentatively TRBD1 (6 bases). The ends were cut back, 2 bases at V and 2 bases at J, with 12 bases in the middle. CDR1 MNHEY and CDR2 SVGEGT come from the germline V gene. This CDR3 is built from 15 residues. The CDR3 here is CASSYPRGFNYGYTF. The CDR3 DNA follows: TGTGCCAGCAGTTACCCCAGGGGATTCAACTATGGCTACACCTTC.

The rearrangement uses TRBV12-3 or TRBV12-4 and TRBJ1-1; D perhaps matches TRBD1 (5 bases). This CDR3 has 13 amino acids. V was pared by 5 bases and J by 1 base, with 8 bases between. The CDR3 DNA sequence: TGTGCCAGCAGTCCGGGGGAGAACACTGAAGCTTTCTTT. Its protein is CASSPGENTEAFF.

The chain joins TRBV14 to TRBJ2-3; 10 bases agree with TRBD2. Germline values: CDR1 SGHDN, CDR2 FVKESK. The CDR3 spans 16 residues. Trimming cost V 4 bases and J 2 bases; bases outside gene matches: 6. CDR3 nucleotides: TGTGCCAGCAGCCCTATAGCGGGGGGAAACACAGATACGCAGTATTTT. It translates to CASSPIAGGNTDTQYF.

This chain uses TRBV19 with TRBJ1-1; TRBD1 matches 8 bases. The CDR3 has 14 amino acids. The germline CDR1 and CDR2 sequences are LNHDA and SQIVND (reference sequence). The J segment lost 3 bases and the V segment lost 5 bases, leaving 5 bases of the junction unmatched. CDR3 DNA sequence: TGTGCCAGTAGTTCAGCAGGGGGCTACACTGAAGCTTTCTTT. Translation: CASSSAGGYTEAFF.

The gene calls are TRBV7-8 and TRBJ1-1; D gene ambiguous. CDR3 length equals 14 residues. V dropped 0 bases and J dropped 6 bases, with 11 bases sitting between them. Germline V CDR1 and CDR2: SGHVS, FQNEAQ. The CDR3 coding sequence is TGTGCCAGCAGCTTAGCGGCCCGCAACGCTGAAGCTTTCTTT. It yields the protein CASSLAARNAEAFF.

CDR3 residues: CASSSRMGGGPRETQYF. The CDR3 nucleotides are TGTGCCAGCAGTTCCCGGATGGGCGGGGGACCCCGGGAGACCCAGTACTTC. The chain uses TRBV6-2 or TRBV6-3 and TRBJ2-5, with 7 bases matching TRBD2. In germline, CDR1 is MNHEY, CDR2 SVGEGT. J was trimmed by 5 bases and V by 4 bases; bases with no gene match: 16. The CDR3 is made up of 17 amino acids.

The CDR3 sequence is CASSLSTTGVYGYTF. DNA of the CDR3: TGTGCCAGCAGTTTATCTACCACAGGGGTCTATGGCTACACCTTC. The V gene is TRBV27, the J gene TRBJ1-2; 7 nucleotides align to TRBD1. This CDR3 is built from 15 residues. CDR1 is MNHEY, CDR2 SMNVEV, per germline (reference sequence). V lost 0 bases to trimming and J lost 4 bases; unmatched junction nucleotides: 5.

This sequence joins TRBV18 and TRBJ1-3; no clear D. The germline gives CDR1 KGHSH, CDR2 LQKENI. The germline V and J ends were trimmed by 0 bases and 3 bases, with 9 bases remaining between them. The CDR3 totals 15 residues. CDR3 protein: CASSPPSQYGNTIYF. The CDR3 region has the DNA TGTGCCAGCTCACCACCGTCCCAGTATGGAAACACCATATATTTT.

The V gene is TRBV6-1, the J gene TRBJ2-3; D gene unclear. Germline CDR1 and CDR2: MNHNS and SASEGT. The ends were cut back, 3 bases at V and 2 bases at J, with 9 bases in the middle. This CDR3 is built from 14 residues. The CDR3 coding sequence is TGTGCCAGCAGTGAGAGTGCAACCACAGATACGCAGTATTTT. Translating gives CASSESATTDTQYF.

Turning to this clone: The sample contains more than one DNA sequence encoding this CDR3. The chain employs TRBV11-3 and TRBJ1-2; D ambiguous. Germline V lookup: CDR1 SGHNT, CDR2 YENEEA. Trimming took 1 base from V and 6 from J, leaving 9 bases between them. This CDR3 has 13 residues. The DNA for the CDR3 is TGTGCCAGCAGCTTAGGAGGTGGGGATGGCTACACCTTC. Its protein product is CASSLGGGDGYTF.

This clone was found a few times. This chain uses TRBV30 with TRBJ1-1, with TRBD1 as a possible D gene (6 bases). Germline lookup yields CDR1 GTSNPN and CDR2 SVGIG (reference sequence). Trimming stripped 5 bases from V and 0 bases from J, with 13 bases between. The CDR3 runs 14 residues. The chain's CDR3 is CAWQSGAMNTEAFF. CDR3 DNA sequence: TGTGCCTGGCAGTCGGGGGCGATGAACACTGAAGCTTTCTTT.

The genes are TRBV5-1 and TRBJ2-7, with D possibly being TRBD1 (5 bases). Trimming left V 3 bases short and J 5 bases short, with 15 bases between. CDR3 length: 14 amino acids. The germline V gene encodes CDR1 SGHRS and CDR2 YFSETQ. The CDR3 reads CASSYGQADDEQYF. The CDR3 region has the DNA TGCGCCAGCAGCTACGGACAAGCAGACGACGAGCAGTACTTC.

The V gene is TRBV30, the J gene TRBJ2-3; TRBD1 might be the D (7 bases). Germline CDR1 reads GTSNPN; CDR2 reads SVGIG (reference sequence). This CDR3 contains 14 residues. Trimming shortened V by 2 bases and J by 4 bases, and 13 bases separated the two germline ends. In nucleotides, the CDR3 is TGTGCCTGGAGTCGAGGGGGCGGGGCAGATACGCAGTATTTT. This sequence encodes CAWSRGGGADTQYF.

The chain employs TRBV9 and TRBJ1-2; 8 bases agree with TRBD1. CDR1 SGDLS and CDR2 YYNGEE come from the germline V gene. After removal of 2 bases from V and 4 bases from J, the junction contained 7 bases not matched to a gene. The CDR3 is 15 residues long. The CDR3 DNA follows: TGTGCCAGCAGCGTTCGGGACAGGCAGTTCTATGGCTACACCTTC. Its protein product is CASSVRDRQFYGYTF.

The V gene is TRBV5-6, the J gene TRBJ2-3, with 10 positions matching TRBD2. The ends lost 0 bases at V and 9 bases at J; junction bases unmatched: 16. The CDR3 consists of 18 residues. In germline, CDR1 is SGHDT, CDR2 YYEEEE. The chain's CDR3 is CASSLVNILAGSGGTQYF. CDR3 sequence (DNA): TGTGCCAGCAGCTTGGTCAATATACTAGCGGGGTCTGGAGGGACGCAGTATTTT.

The chain uses TRBV28 and TRBJ1-4; 7 positions agree with TRBD1. The CDR3 totals 13 residues. Germline CDR1 is MDHEN and CDR2 is SYDVKM. The V and J ends lost 8 bases and 3 bases, in that order; junction bases with no gene match: 3. The CDR3: CASEDRSNEKLFF. The DNA for the CDR3 is TGTGCCAGCGAGGACAGGTCTAATGAAAAACTGTTTTTT.

This clone has just a few counts. The V gene is TRBV18, the J gene TRBJ1-1; TRBD1 matches 10 bases. The germline gives CDR1 KGHSH, CDR2 LQKENI. With V trimmed by 7 bases and J by 5 bases, 7 bases remained unmatched. The CDR3 covers 14 residues. The CDR3 region has the DNA TGTGCCAGCTTCCGGGACAGGGGAGGAACTGAAGCTTTCTTT. Protein product: CASFRDRGGTEAFF.

The gene calls are TRBV7-6 and TRBJ1-2; D not resolved. The CDR3 runs to 13 residues. Trimming shortened V by 2 bases and J by 7 bases, and 11 bases separated the two germline ends. The germline V gene has CDR1 SGHVS and CDR2 FNYEAQ. This CDR3 is CASSLPPPIGYTF. Here the CDR3 DNA reads TGTGCCAGCAGCTTACCCCCGCCTATTGGCTACACCTTC.

This chain uses TRBV7-9 with TRBJ2-7, with 9 bases matching TRBD1. CDR1 is SEHNR and CDR2 is FQNEAQ in the germline V gene (reference sequence). CDR3 length: 15 residues. Losses at the gene ends were 5 bases for V and 4 bases for J; bases not matched to a gene: 9. The CDR3: CASSPKGQGKYEQYF. DNA for the CDR3: TGTGCCAGCAGCCCGAAGGGACAGGGAAAGTACGAGCAGTACTTC.

This sequence joins TRBV5-5 and TRBJ2-3; perhaps TRBD1 as D (6 bases). Germline CDR1 and CDR2: SGHKS and YYEKEE (reference sequence). CDR3 size: 16 residues. V was pared by 0 bases and J by 0 bases, with 11 bases between. The CDR3 is CASSLGQVFSTDTQYF. CDR3 DNA: TGTGCCAGCAGCTTGGGACAGGTGTTTAGCACAGATACGCAGTATTTT.

This clone occurred a few times. In DNA, the CDR3 is TGTGCCAGCAGCTTGGACAGCAATCAGCCCCAGCATTTT. This translates into CASSLDSNQPQHF. The chain uses TRBV5-4 and TRBJ1-5; no firm D call. This CDR3 is built from 13 residues. Germline V gives CDR1 SGHNT, CDR2 YYREEE (reference sequence). V lost 0 bases, J lost 1 base, and 2 bases lay in between. Full variable domain (remainder filled in from reference TRBV5-4 and TRBJ1-5): ETGVTQSPTHLIKTRGQQVTLRCSSQSGHNTVSWYQQALGQGPQFIFQYYREEENGRGNFPPRFSGLQFPNYSSELNVNALELDDSALYLCASSLDSNQPQHFGDGTRLSIL.

About this clone itself: Sequence at one end of the junction differs from germline and may be a read error. The chain joins TRBV6-1 to TRBJ1-6; no firm D call. This CDR3 contains 14 residues. The germline V gene encodes CDR1 MNHNS and CDR2 SASEGT. The CDR3 nucleotides are TGTGCCAGTAGTGAGAAGGTTGGATTATCACCCCTCCACTTT. It encodes CASSEKVGLSPLHF.

The gene calls are TRBV2 and TRBJ2-2, with TRBD1 identical over 8 bases. The length of the CDR3 is 13 residues. Germline assignment: CDR1 SNHLY and CDR2 FYNNEI. The ends lost 6 bases at V and 4 bases at J; junction bases unmatched: 1. CDR3 in amino acids: CASRDRGTGELFF. The CDR3 DNA is TGTGCCAGCAGAGACAGGGGCACCGGGGAGCTGTTTTTT.

The V call is TRBV15, the J call TRBJ2-5; D perhaps matches TRBD1 (5 bases). CDR1 is LNHNV and CDR2 is YYDKDF in the germline V gene (reference sequence). V was cut by 1 base and J by 3 bases, with 6 bases left in between. The CDR3 length is 13 residues. The CDR3 DNA sequence: TGTGCCACCAGCAGAGTAGGGGAAGAGACCCAGTACTTC. Amino acids: CATSRVGEETQYF.